This TCR beta chain was captured by sequencing in a study of T cell responses to AZD1222 COVID-19 vaccine. Germline CDR1 reads SGHKS; CDR2 reads YYEKEE (reference sequence). The CDR3 is made up of 14 amino acids. Between the trimmed V and J ends, which lost 2 bases and 1 base, there was a span of 9 bases. Produced via immunoSEQ multiplex PCR; TCRdb's table is partial and in-frame only. The table shows under 120,000 clones, with around nine tenths occurring only once. Turning to this clone: The antigen remains unidentified.

Findings and limits, study-wide: Spike was spanned by vaccine-associated CD4 TCRs, with dominance at 160-218 and 743-854. White British people made up most donors, females outnumbered males, and clonal diversity was possibly underestimated. All repertoire sampling was performed exclusively after the peak T cell response. At study baseline, merely more than 5 AZD1222 recipients were seropositive.

The specimen comprised peripheral blood, sampled 28 days after the second AZD1222 dose. This chain connects TRBV5-5 to TRBJ2-5; D gene unclear. The sequence was collected from an adult who received the AZD1222 COVID-19 vaccine. The CDR3 nucleotides read TGTGCCAGCAGCTTCCGAGACATCCAAGAGACCCAGTACTTC. This translates into CASSFRDIQETQYF.